This TCR beta chain emerged from a study of Graves' ophthalmopathy and Graves' hyperthyroidism. About the study: Researchers obtained peripheral blood at initial diagnosis, before any treatment had begun.

Germline CDR1 and CDR2: MGHDK and SYGVNS. Between the trimmed V and J ends, which lost 4 bases and 4 bases, there was a span of 10 bases. The CDR3 is 13 residues long. Transcripts of RNA were the source for amplifying TCR beta CDR3 regions. HTBI primers primed a first-round RT-PCR, and a second-round multiplex PCR followed. MiXCR was run by TCRdb on the multiplex PCR reads, yielding one entry per CDR3 protein. Found here are just over 600,000 distinct CDR3 sequences, 20% to 25% of them singletons; the top ten hold approximately 6.9%. This clonotype was counted many times. Its antigen is as yet unknown. Findings and limits, study-wide: Ophthalmopathy progression was predicted by the model at less than 71% sensitivity and 72.22% specificity. Most expanded clonotypes in thyroid above 0.001 frequency also showed up in blood.

The TCR comes from a woman aged 18-29 years with stable Graves' hyperthyroidism. Some clones in this sample may be carry-over from other donors' samples. Sequencing used peripheral blood. V gene TRBV25-1 combines with J gene TRBJ1-2; D is ambiguous. The CDR3 is CASSVSGIYGYTF. The CDR3, as DNA: TGTGCCAGCAGTGTATCAGGCATCTATGGCTACACCTTC.